Reported below is one T cell receptor (beta chain). Repertoires were generated with immunoSEQ multiplex PCR, while TCRdb's copy carries only in-frame clones and drops some. The sample has tens of thousands of clones, 70% to 85% seen once. The data were obtained in a study of early stage breast cancer tumors. The TCR sequence derives from a person in their sixties with breast cancer. The sample consisted of blood.

In DNA form, the CDR3 reads TGTGCCAGCAGCCCCGGGACACCTAATCAGCCCCAGCATTTT. Protein sequence: CASSPGTPNQPQHF. The rearrangement links TRBV5-5 to TRBJ1-5; D possibly corresponds to TRBD1 (6 bases). Trimming pared 4 bases from V and 4 bases from J, leaving 12 bases between. Germline V gene lookup returns CDR1 SGHKS and CDR2 YYEKEE (reference sequence). The CDR3 is 14 residues long.